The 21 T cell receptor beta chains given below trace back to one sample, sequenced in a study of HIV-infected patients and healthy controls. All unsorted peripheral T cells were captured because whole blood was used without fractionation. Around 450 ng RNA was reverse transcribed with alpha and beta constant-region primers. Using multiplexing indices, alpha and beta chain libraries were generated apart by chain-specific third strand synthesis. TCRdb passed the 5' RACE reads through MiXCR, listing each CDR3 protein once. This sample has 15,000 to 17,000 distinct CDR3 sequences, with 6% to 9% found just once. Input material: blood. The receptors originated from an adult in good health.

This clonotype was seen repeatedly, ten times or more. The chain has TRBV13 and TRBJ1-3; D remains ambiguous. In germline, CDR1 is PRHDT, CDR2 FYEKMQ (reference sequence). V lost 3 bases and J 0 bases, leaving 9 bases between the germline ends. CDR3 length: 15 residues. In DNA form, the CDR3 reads TGTGCCAGCAGCTTTAATCCGATCTCTGGAAACACCATATATTTT. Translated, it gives CASSFNPISGNTIYF.

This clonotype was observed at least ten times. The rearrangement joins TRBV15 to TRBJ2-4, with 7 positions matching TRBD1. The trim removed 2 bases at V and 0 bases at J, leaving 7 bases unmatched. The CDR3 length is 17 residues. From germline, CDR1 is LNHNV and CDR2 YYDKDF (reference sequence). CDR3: CATSRPGQPIAKNIQYF. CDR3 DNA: TGTGCCACCAGCAGACCGGGACAGCCTATAGCCAAAAACATTCAGTACTTC.

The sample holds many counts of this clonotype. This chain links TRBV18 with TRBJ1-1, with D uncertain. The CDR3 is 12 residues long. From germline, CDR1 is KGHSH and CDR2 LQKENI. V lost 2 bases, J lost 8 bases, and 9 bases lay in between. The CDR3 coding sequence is TGTGCCAGCTCACCATTGATGCAAGAAGCTTTCTTT. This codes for CASSPLMQEAFF.

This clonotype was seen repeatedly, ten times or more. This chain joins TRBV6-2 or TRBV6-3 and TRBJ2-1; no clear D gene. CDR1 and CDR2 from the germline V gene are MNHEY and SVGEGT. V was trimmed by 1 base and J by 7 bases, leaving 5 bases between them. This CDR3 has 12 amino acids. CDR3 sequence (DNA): TGTGCCAGCAGTTACTTGGGGAATGAGCAGTTCTTC. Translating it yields CASSYLGNEQFF.

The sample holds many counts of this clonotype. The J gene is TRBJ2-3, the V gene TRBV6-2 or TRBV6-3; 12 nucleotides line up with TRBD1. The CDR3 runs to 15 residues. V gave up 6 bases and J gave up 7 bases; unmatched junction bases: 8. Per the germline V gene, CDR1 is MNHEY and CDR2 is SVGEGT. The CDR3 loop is CASRPGTGGDYTQYF. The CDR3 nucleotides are TGTGCCAGCAGACCCGGGACAGGGGGCGATTATACGCAGTATTTT.

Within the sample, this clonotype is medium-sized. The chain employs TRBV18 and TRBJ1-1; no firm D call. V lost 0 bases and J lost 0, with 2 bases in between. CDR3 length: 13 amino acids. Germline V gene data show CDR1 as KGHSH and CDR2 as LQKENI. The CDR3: CASSPPVNTEAFF. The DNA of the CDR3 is TGTGCCAGCTCACCACCGGTGAACACTGAAGCTTTCTTT. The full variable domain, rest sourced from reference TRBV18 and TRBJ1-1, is NAGVMQNPRHLVRRRGQEARLRCSPMKGHSHVYWYRQLPEEGLKFMVYLQKENIIDESGMPKERFSAEFPKEGPSILRIQQVVRGDSAAYFCASSPPVNTEAFFGQGTRLTVV.

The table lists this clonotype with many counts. The CDR3 region is CASSGQSSYNEQFF. DNA for the CDR3: TGTGCCAGCAGCGGGCAGAGCTCCTACAATGAGCAGTTCTTC. This chain joins TRBV11-2 and TRBJ2-1; D ambiguous. V was pared by 5 bases and J by 0 bases, with 8 bases between. Germline CDR1 and CDR2: SGHAT and FQNNGV. The CDR3 is made up of 14 amino acids.

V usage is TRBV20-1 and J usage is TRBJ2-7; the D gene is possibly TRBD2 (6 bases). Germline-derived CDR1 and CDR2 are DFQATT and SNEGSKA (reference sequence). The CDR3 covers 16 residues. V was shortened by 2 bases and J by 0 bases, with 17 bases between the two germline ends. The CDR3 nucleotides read TGCAGTGCTAGAAGCCCCCTCACCGGGGGCTCCTACGAGCAGTACTTC. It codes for CSARSPLTGGSYEQYF.

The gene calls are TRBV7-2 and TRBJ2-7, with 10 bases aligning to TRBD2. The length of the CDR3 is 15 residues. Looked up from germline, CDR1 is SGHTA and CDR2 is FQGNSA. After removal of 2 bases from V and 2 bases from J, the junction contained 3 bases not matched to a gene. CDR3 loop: CASSLRAGGPYEQYF. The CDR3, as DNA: TGTGCCAGCAGCTTAAGAGCGGGGGGGCCCTACGAGCAGTACTTC. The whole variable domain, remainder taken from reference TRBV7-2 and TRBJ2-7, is GAGVSQSPSNKVTEKGKDVELRCDPISGHTALYWYRQSLGQGLEFLIYFQGNSAPDKSGLPSDRFSAERTGGSVSTLTIQRTQQEDSAVYLCASSLRAGGPYEQYFGPGTRLTVT.

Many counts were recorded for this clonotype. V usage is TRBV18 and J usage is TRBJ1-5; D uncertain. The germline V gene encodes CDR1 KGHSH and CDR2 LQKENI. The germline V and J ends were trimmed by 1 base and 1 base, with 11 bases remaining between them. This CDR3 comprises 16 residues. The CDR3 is CASSPLRTRSNQPQHF. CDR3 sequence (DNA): TGTGCCAGCTCACCACTGCGGACCCGAAGCAATCAGCCCCAGCATTTT.

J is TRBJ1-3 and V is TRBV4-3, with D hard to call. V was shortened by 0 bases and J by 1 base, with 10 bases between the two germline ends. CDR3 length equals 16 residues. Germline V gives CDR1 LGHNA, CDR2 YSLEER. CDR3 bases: TGCGCCAGCAGCCAAGATGGTCCGGGATCTGGAAACACCATATATTTT. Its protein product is CASSQDGPGSGNTIYF.

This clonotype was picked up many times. CDR3: CASTPPRLAGTGELFF. The CDR3 nucleotides read TGTGCCAGCACCCCCCCCAGACTAGCGGGGACCGGGGAGCTGTTTTTT. This chain uses TRBV12-3 or TRBV12-4 with TRBJ2-2, with 11 bases fitting TRBD2. The CDR3 is made up of 16 amino acids. J was trimmed by 5 bases and V by 7 bases; bases with no gene match: 9.

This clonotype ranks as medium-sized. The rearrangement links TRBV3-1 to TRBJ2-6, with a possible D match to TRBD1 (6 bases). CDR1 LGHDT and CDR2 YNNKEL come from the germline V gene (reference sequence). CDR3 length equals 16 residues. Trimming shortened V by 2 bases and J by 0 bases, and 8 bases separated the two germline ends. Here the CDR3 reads CASSQIQGSGANVLTF. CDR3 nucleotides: TGTGCCAGCAGCCAAATACAGGGCTCTGGGGCCAACGTCCTGACTTTC.

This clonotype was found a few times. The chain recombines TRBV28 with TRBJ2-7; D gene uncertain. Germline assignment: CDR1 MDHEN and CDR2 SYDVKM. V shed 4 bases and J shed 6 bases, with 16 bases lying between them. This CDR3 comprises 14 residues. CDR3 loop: CASSSLFPRGEQYF. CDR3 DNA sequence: TGTGCCAGCAGTTCCCTTTTCCCGCGTGGCGAGCAGTACTTC.

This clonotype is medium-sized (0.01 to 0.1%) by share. DNA for the CDR3: TGTGCCAGCAGTGATACCAAAGGGGCAGGACTGGGCTACGAGCAGTACTTC. Amino acids: CASSDTKGAGLGYEQYF. The J gene is TRBJ2-7, the V gene TRBV25-1, with D perhaps matching TRBD1 or TRBD2 (5 bases each). Between the trimmed V and J ends, which lost 3 bases and 3 bases, there was a span of 21 bases. The CDR3 consists of 17 residues. In germline, CDR1 is MGHDK, CDR2 SYGVNS.

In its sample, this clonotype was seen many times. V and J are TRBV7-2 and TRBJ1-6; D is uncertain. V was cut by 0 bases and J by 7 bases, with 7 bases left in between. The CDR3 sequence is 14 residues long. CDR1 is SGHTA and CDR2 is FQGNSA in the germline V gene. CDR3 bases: TGTGCCAGCAGCTTAGCGCTAACCAATTCACCCCTCCACTTT. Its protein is CASSLALTNSPLHF.

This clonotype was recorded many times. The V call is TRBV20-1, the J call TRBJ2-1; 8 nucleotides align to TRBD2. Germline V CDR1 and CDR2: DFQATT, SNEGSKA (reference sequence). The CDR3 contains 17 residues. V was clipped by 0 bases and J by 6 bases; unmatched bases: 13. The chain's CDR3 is CSARDLGGGGLVNEQFF. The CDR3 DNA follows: TGCAGTGCTAGAGATTTAGGAGGGGGGGGACTAGTCAATGAGCAGTTCTTC.

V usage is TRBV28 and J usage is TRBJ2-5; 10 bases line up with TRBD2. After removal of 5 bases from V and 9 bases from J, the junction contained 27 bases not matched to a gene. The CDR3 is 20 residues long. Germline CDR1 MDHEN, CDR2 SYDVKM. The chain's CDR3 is CASSPFRPGLAEGPSRSQYF. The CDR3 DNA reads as TGTGCCAGCAGTCCCTTTAGACCTGGACTAGCGGAAGGCCCTAGCAGGTCCCAGTACTTC.

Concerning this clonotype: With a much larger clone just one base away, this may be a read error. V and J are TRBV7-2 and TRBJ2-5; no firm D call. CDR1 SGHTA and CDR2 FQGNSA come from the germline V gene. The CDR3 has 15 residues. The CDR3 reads CDSTLGRGYQETQYF. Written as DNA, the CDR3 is TGTGACAGCACGCTCGGGCGCGGCTACCAAGAGACCCAGTACTTC.

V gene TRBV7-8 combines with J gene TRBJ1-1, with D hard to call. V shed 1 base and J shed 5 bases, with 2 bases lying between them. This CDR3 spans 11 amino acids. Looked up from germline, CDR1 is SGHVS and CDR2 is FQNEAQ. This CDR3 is CASSLDTEAFF. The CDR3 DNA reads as TGTGCCAGCAGCTTAGATACTGAAGCTTTCTTT.

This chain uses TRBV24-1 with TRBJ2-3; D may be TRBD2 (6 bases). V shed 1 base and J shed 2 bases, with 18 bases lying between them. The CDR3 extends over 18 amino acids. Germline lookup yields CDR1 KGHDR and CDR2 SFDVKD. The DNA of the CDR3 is TGTGCCACCAGTGATTTAGGGGCGGGTCGGGGGACCACAGATACGCAGTATTTT. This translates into CATSDLGAGRGTTDTQYF.